These T cell receptor beta chains were read from a single sample in a study of T-cell reconstitution after alpha-beta-depleted transplantation in children. TCRdb re-derived calls from the PCR reads in MiXCR, one entry per CDR3 protein. The sample yields about 610,000 distinct CDR3 sequences, roughly a tenth seen once. The sequencing here drew on PBMCs from the stem cell graft donor, taken from the stem cell graft. These receptors all come from a human donor who donated a stem cell graft to a child with acute myeloid leukemia. CDR3s leave out the opening cysteine and the closing phenylalanine or tryptophan. Each record gives: CDR3 protein, D gene, V gene, J gene. A D gene is named only where the DNA matches it firmly.

CDR3 protein: ASSRNVQDNQPQH
D gene: .
V gene: TRBV7-8
J gene: TRBJ1-5

CDR3 protein: ASTIQGRTEAF
D gene: .
V gene: TRBV5-6
J gene: TRBJ1-1

CDR3 protein: ASRSPDRVKAGELF
D gene: TRBD1
V gene: TRBV19
J gene: TRBJ2-2

CDR3 protein: ASSFLRVPNTEAF
D gene: .
V gene: TRBV28
J gene: TRBJ1-1

CDR3 protein: ASSQPGQGGYT
D gene: .
V gene: TRBV3-1
J gene: TRBJ1-2

CDR3 protein: ASILGPSADTQY
D gene: .
V gene: TRBV6-5
J gene: TRBJ2-3

CDR3 protein: ASSPISGRNTDTQY
D gene: TRBD2
V gene: TRBV5-1
J gene: TRBJ2-3

CDR3 protein: ASSPTGLVFGNEQF
D gene: TRBD2
V gene: TRBV5-1
J gene: TRBJ2-1

CDR3 protein: ASSRIQNTEAF
D gene: .
V gene: TRBV12-3/TRBV12-4
J gene: TRBJ1-1

CDR3 protein: ASSLGSGPGYEQY
D gene: .
V gene: TRBV11-3
J gene: TRBJ2-7

CDR3 protein: AISESIATPTGRDIQY
D gene: .
V gene: TRBV10-3
J gene: TRBJ2-4

CDR3 protein: ASSVGLIEYNEQF
D gene: .
V gene: TRBV9
J gene: TRBJ2-1

CDR3 protein: ASSPPGTASTDTQY
D gene: TRBD1
V gene: TRBV28
J gene: TRBJ2-3

CDR3 protein: ASSYTGQETQY
D gene: .
V gene: TRBV6-5
J gene: TRBJ2-5

CDR3 protein: ASSPEGLAKNIQY
D gene: .
V gene: TRBV7-2
J gene: TRBJ2-4

CDR3 protein: ASSQEFLNTEAF
D gene: .
V gene: TRBV14
J gene: TRBJ1-1

CDR3 protein: ASSLTGANVLT
D gene: .
V gene: TRBV12-3/TRBV12-4
J gene: TRBJ2-6

CDR3 protein: ASTSGVAEAF
D gene: .
V gene: TRBV6-5
J gene: TRBJ1-1

CDR3 protein: ASSRELFSEQY
D gene: .
V gene: TRBV5-8
J gene: TRBJ2-7

CDR3 protein: ASSLPGSENEQF
D gene: .
V gene: TRBV5-1
J gene: TRBJ2-1

CDR3 protein: SARDRQGVGKTQY
D gene: .
V gene: TRBV20-1
J gene: TRBJ2-5

CDR3 protein: ASSLDGRAPTQY
D gene: TRBD2
V gene: TRBV12-3/TRBV12-4
J gene: TRBJ2-5

CDR3 protein: ASSLWAQEAYT
D gene: .
V gene: TRBV7-9
J gene: TRBJ1-2

CDR3 protein: ASSPTSGRALYEQY
D gene: TRBD2
V gene: TRBV13
J gene: TRBJ2-7

CDR3 protein: SASSLAGVIEQF
D gene: TRBD2
V gene: TRBV20-1
J gene: TRBJ2-1

CDR3 protein: ASSPFRGPAGYEQY
D gene: .
V gene: TRBV18
J gene: TRBJ2-7

CDR3 protein: SVKQRNPTDTQY
D gene: .
V gene: TRBV29-1
J gene: TRBJ2-3

CDR3 protein: SARPPPSGITYEQY
D gene: TRBD2
V gene: TRBV20-1
J gene: TRBJ2-7

CDR3 protein: SASGGGT
D gene: .
V gene: TRBV20-1
J gene: TRBJ1-2

CDR3 protein: ASSSSGQLSNQPQH
D gene: .
V gene: TRBV28
J gene: TRBJ1-5

CDR3 protein: SARDPLSKETQY
D gene: .
V gene: TRBV20-1
J gene: TRBJ2-5

CDR3 protein: ASSSLTGLSGNTIY
D gene: TRBD1
V gene: TRBV28
J gene: TRBJ1-3

CDR3 protein: ASSYPGEGYEQY
D gene: .
V gene: TRBV6-5
J gene: TRBJ2-7

CDR3 protein: SASRRNNEQF
D gene: .
V gene: TRBV20-1
J gene: TRBJ2-1

CDR3 protein: ASSVSGQETQY
D gene: .
V gene: TRBV6-1
J gene: TRBJ2-5